This TCR beta chain was sequenced in a study of blood T cell repertoires in COVID-19. Study context: Both acute and convalescent COVID-19 samples were obtained from the United States, Italy and Spain. In each case, the material was cDNA or gDNA derived from T cells, B-cell-depleted T cells, or PBMCs.

Authors' methods: Estimates of nucleated cell counts were drawn from the amplification of reference gene primers. Libraries were prepared by immunoSEQ multiplex PCR; TCRdb keeps only in-frame clonotypes and omits some of them. The DNA gave D and trimming, while V, J and clone size come from that table. The table lists over 110,000 clones, 80% to 90% of them singletons, with 1.5% to 2% in the top ten. CDR3 length equals 15 residues. Trimming took 3 bases from V and 4 from J, leaving 12 bases between them. The germline gives CDR1 MNHNS, CDR2 SASEGT. The chain uses TRBV6-1 and TRBJ2-2, with unresolved D. The source of this sequence is a woman aged 45 to 65 with acute or convalescent COVID-19. Sequencing used peripheral blood. CDR3: CASSDDSRSTGELFF. CDR3 sequence (DNA): TGTGCCAGCAGTGACGATAGCCGTAGCACCGGGGAGCTGTTTTTT.